The clone carrying this T cell receptor beta chain was counted at least ten times. Its antigen is not identified. The CDR3 is made up of 15 amino acids. CDR1 is SGHAT and CDR2 is FQDESV in the germline V gene (reference sequence). V shed 3 bases and J 4 bases; nucleotides not matched to a gene: 7. These data belong to a study of CD8+CD57+ T cells in acquired aplastic anemia. Study details: On average, sorted CD4+ and CD8+ cells gave approximately 3.5 ug of DNA.

For CDR3 and TCR beta VDJ profiling, genomic DNA was the template used. TCRdb re-called the reads through MiXCR, storing one row per CDR3 protein. The table has some 220,000 distinct CDR3 sequences, roughly 33% seen once. Overall study findings and caveats: Researchers reported that CD8+ Simpson's diversity was not significantly different in patients versus controls. Sharing between patients and controls was observed for twenty-nine CD8+ CDR3 sequences.

The J gene is TRBJ1-2, the V gene TRBV11-1, with 8 bases that match TRBD1. This receptor was taken from a human donor in good health, serving as a control. The specimen sequenced was sorted CD4+, CD8+, or CD8+CD57+ T cells (not recorded which) from PBMCs. CDR3 protein: CASSLGGDRTYGYTF. CDR3 nucleotide sequence: TGTGCCAGCAGCTTGGGAGGGGACAGGACCTATGGCTACACCTTC.